The 20 T cell receptor beta chains reported below all come from one sample, sequenced in a study of blood T cell repertoires in COVID-19. Clones were read by immunoSEQ multiplex PCR, and TCRdb kept only the in-frame ones, dropping some. The sample gives about 210,000 clones, around 80% of which show up once; approximately 10% is in the top ten. The sequencing sample was made of peripheral blood. The receptors originated from a woman of 80 years or more with COVID-19, enrolled during active disease.

This sequence joins TRBV29-1 and TRBJ1-3; the D is unclear. The CDR3 length is 11 residues. The V end was cut by 4 bases, the J end by 3 bases, with 4 bases between. Germline V gives CDR1 SQVTM, CDR2 ANQGSEA. The CDR3 DNA is TGCAGCGTTGGTAGTGGAAACACCATATATTTT. It yields the protein CSVGSGNTIYF.

In this sample, this clone turned up once. The CDR3 here is CASSPGGAINTEAFF. DNA for the CDR3: TGTGCCAGCAGCCCGGGGGGGGCCATAAACACTGAAGCTTTCTTT. V usage is TRBV14 and J usage is TRBJ1-1, with a possible D match to TRBD1 (6 bases). V lost 4 bases and J 2 bases, leaving 14 bases between the germline ends. Germline assignment: CDR1 SGHDN and CDR2 FVKESK. The CDR3 has 15 residues.

V gene TRBV2 combines with J gene TRBJ2-5, with 9 bases fitting TRBD1. The CDR3 has 14 residues. The germline CDR1 and CDR2 sequences are SNHLY and FYNNEI. After removal of 6 bases from V and 5 bases from J, the junction contained 7 bases not matched to a gene. Written as DNA, the CDR3 is TGTGCCAGCAGAGGGACAGGGTCGGGGGAGACCCAGTACTTC. This codes for CASRGTGSGETQYF.

This clone was counted only a few times. The sample holds other DNA sequences that translate to the same CDR3. J is TRBJ2-2 and V is TRBV5-1; D may be TRBD2 (6 bases). The CDR3 is 15 residues long. The germline CDR1 and CDR2 sequences are SGHRS and YFSETQ. V shed 0 bases and J shed 3 bases, with 9 bases lying between them. Here the CDR3 reads CASSLGGGDTGELFF. The DNA for the CDR3 is TGCGCCAGCAGCTTGGGTGGCGGGGACACCGGGGAGCTGTTTTTT.

V and J are TRBV2 and TRBJ2-2, with 8 bases that match TRBD1. Germline lookup yields CDR1 SNHLY and CDR2 FYNNEI. CDR3 length: 17 amino acids. The ends lost 2 bases at V and 6 bases at J; junction bases unmatched: 11. The CDR3 loop is CASSEWSDRAGAGELFF. CDR3 nucleotide sequence: TGTGCCAGCAGTGAATGGTCGGACAGGGCGGGCGCCGGGGAGCTGTTTTTT.

This chain links TRBV15 with TRBJ2-5; 13 bases are shared with TRBD2. Trimming cost V 1 base and J 14 bases; bases outside gene matches: 7. This CDR3 spans 14 amino acids. CDR1 LNHNV and CDR2 YYDKDF come from the germline V gene (reference sequence). The CDR3 DNA reads as TGTGCCACCAGCAGAGGGAAGACTAGCGGGGGGCCTTACTTC. Residues: CATSRGKTSGGPYF.

The count of this clone is one. The V call is TRBV19, the J call TRBJ1-1; perhaps TRBD1 as D (6 bases). V was shortened by 9 bases and J by 0 bases, with 11 bases between the two germline ends. This CDR3 has 13 residues. Germline CDR1 reads LNHDA; CDR2 reads SQIVND (reference sequence). CDR3 bases: TGTGCCAGCGGACAGACTGTGAACACTGAAGCTTTCTTT. It codes for CASGQTVNTEAFF.

The chain joins TRBV5-4 to TRBJ2-7; 9 bases map to TRBD1. The germline V gene has CDR1 SGHNT and CDR2 YYREEE (reference sequence). Trimming took 0 bases from V and 2 from J; bases not matched to a gene: 6. This CDR3 contains 16 residues. The chain's CDR3 is CASSLAGTGLTYEQYF. For the CDR3, the DNA is TGTGCCAGCAGCTTGGCGGGGACAGGGTTAACCTACGAGCAGTACTTC.

The chain joins TRBV4-1 to TRBJ1-3, with 8 bases fitting TRBD1. This CDR3 is 17 amino acids long. Germline values: CDR1 MGHRA, CDR2 YSYEKL. Unmatched junction bases numbered 8, after V lost 0 bases and J lost 4 bases. This CDR3 is CASSQDPTGGIGNTIYF. The DNA for the CDR3 is TGCGCCAGCAGCCAAGACCCAACAGGGGGAATCGGAAACACCATATATTTT.

This chain joins TRBV6-2 or TRBV6-3 and TRBJ2-1, with D possibly being TRBD2 (6 bases). The ends were cut back, 2 bases at V and 0 bases at J, with 17 bases in the middle. The CDR3 is 18 residues long. The germline CDR1 and CDR2 sequences are MNHEY and SVGEGT. This CDR3 reads CASSYTPGGRSSYNEQFF. The CDR3 DNA reads as TGTGCCAGCAGTTACACCCCCGGGGGACGCAGCTCCTACAATGAGCAGTTCTTC.

This clone was detected ten times or more. The rearrangement links TRBV12-3 or TRBV12-4 to TRBJ2-7; D not certain. Trimming removed 6 bases at V and 5 bases at J, with 8 bases between. The CDR3 runs to 11 residues. CDR3 coding DNA: TGTGCCAGCAGCTACCGGGACGAGCAGTACTTC. Its translation is CASSYRDEQYF.

V is TRBV12-3 or TRBV12-4 and J is TRBJ1-1; D is undetermined. V lost 2 bases, J lost 1 base, and 5 bases lay in between. The length of the CDR3 is 13 residues. The CDR3 nucleotides are TGTGCCAGCAGTTTATCAGGGAACACTGAAGCTTTCTTT. Amino acid sequence: CASSLSGNTEAFF.

This clone was seen a single time. The chain uses TRBV5-4 and TRBJ2-5; the D gene is possibly TRBD1 (5 bases). V shed 0 bases and J shed 1 base, with 13 bases lying between them. Per the germline V gene, CDR1 is SGHNT and CDR2 is YYREEE (reference sequence). This CDR3 spans 16 amino acids. CDR3 DNA sequence: TGTGCCAGCAGCTTGGTTAGGGGAAAATCCCAAGAGACCCAGTACTTC. This translates into CASSLVRGKSQETQYF. The full variable domain, its missing parts supplied by reference TRBV5-4 and TRBJ2-5, is ETGVTQSPTHLIKTRGQQVTLRCSSQSGHNTVSWYQQALGQGPQFIFQYYREEENGRGNFPPRFSGLQFPNYSSELNVNALELDDSALYLCASSLVRGKSQETQYFGPGTRLLVL.

This chain uses TRBV27 with TRBJ1-4; weak D call: TRBD1 (5 bases). The V and J ends lost 5 bases and 2 bases respectively, with 9 bases between them. CDR1 MNHEY and CDR2 SMNVEV come from the germline V gene (reference sequence). This CDR3 contains 14 residues. CDR3: CASSAGPTNEKLFF. The CDR3 DNA is TGTGCCAGCAGTGCGGGGCCCACTAATGAAAAACTGTTTTTT. Combining the CDR3 with reference TRBV27 and TRBJ1-4 gives the whole variable domain EAQVTQNPRYLITVTGKKLTVTCSQNMNHEYMSWYRQDPGLGLRQIYYSMNVEVTDKGDVPEGYKVSRKEKRNFPLILESPSPNQTSLYFCASSAGPTNEKLFFGSGTQLSVL.

J is TRBJ1-2 and V is TRBV6-5; D ambiguous. Trimming removed 6 bases at V and 8 bases at J, with 16 bases between. Germline CDR1 reads MNHEY; CDR2 reads SVGAGI. CDR3 length: 13 residues. As DNA, the CDR3 is TGTGCCAGCAGCTCCTCAGGTCCGGGAGGCTACACCTTC. This translates into CASSSSGPGGYTF.

This sequence joins TRBV6-5 and TRBJ2-3; D might be TRBD2 (6 bases). V was cut by 6 bases and J by 4 bases, with 17 bases left in between. The CDR3 is 15 amino acids. Germline CDR1 and CDR2: MNHEY and SVGAGI. CDR3 protein: CASSLGGGRPDTQYF. The CDR3 DNA follows: TGTGCCAGCAGCCTGGGGGGTGGAAGGCCAGATACGCAGTATTTT.

The genes are TRBV30 and TRBJ2-5; D gene uncertain. The CDR3 consists of 13 residues. V was pared by 5 bases and J by 1 base, with 11 bases between. CDR1 is GTSNPN, CDR2 SVGIG, per germline (reference sequence). The CDR3 region is CAWAPRLQETQYF. CDR3 DNA sequence: TGTGCCTGGGCCCCACGACTCCAAGAGACCCAGTACTTC.

This chain uses TRBV6-5 with TRBJ2-1; D possibly corresponds to TRBD1 (5 bases). This CDR3 contains 13 residues. CDR1 and CDR2 from the germline V gene are MNHEY and SVGAGI. V shed 7 bases and J shed 11 bases, with 18 bases lying between them. As DNA, the CDR3 is TGTGCCAGCACCGAAAGGGGCAGGGATAAGCAGTTCTTC. It codes for CASTERGRDKQFF.

The chain has TRBV5-6 and TRBJ1-6, with TRBD1 identical over 9 bases. Germline V gene sequence: CDR1 SGHDT, CDR2 YYEEEE. The CDR3 runs 15 residues. V lost 4 bases, J lost 9 bases, and 8 bases stayed unmatched. The CDR3 region is CASSIQGAKSSPLHF. Written as DNA, the CDR3 is TGTGCCAGCAGCATACAGGGGGCGAAGAGTTCACCCCTCCACTTT.

The J gene is TRBJ1-1, the V gene TRBV3-1 (or the pseudogene TRBV3-2); 9 bases line up with TRBD1. Losses at the gene ends were 3 bases for V and 11 bases for J; bases not matched to a gene: 13. The CDR3 runs 15 residues. Germline lookup yields CDR1 LGHDT and CDR2 YNNKEL (reference sequence). The CDR3 DNA reads as TGTGCCAGCAGCCACCCCCCGGCCCCCGACAGGGGGGCTTTCTTT. Protein product: CASSHPPAPDRGAFF.